The clone carrying this T cell receptor (beta chain) was seen a handful of times. Germline CDR1 is SGHVS and CDR2 is FNYEAQ. The CDR3 is made up of 16 amino acids. V gave up 1 base and J gave up 3 bases, with 13 bases separating them. The data derive from a study of identical twins. Using its own MiXCR run on the 5' RACE reads, TCRdb lists one record per CDR3 protein. The table includes roughly 480,000 distinct CDR3 sequences, less than 25% detected once. This sample was shared with a second study, whose subject was T cells expressing NK-cell markers.

The sequenced sample was CD4+ T cells sorted from blood. The TCR originated in a woman aged 18 to 35 in good health. This chain joins TRBV7-6 and TRBJ2-1; D possibly corresponds to TRBD1 (5 bases). The CDR3 is CASSLVGLNLYNEQFF. The CDR3 DNA sequence: TGTGCCAGCAGCTTAGTGGGGCTTAATCTCTACAATGAGCAGTTCTTC.